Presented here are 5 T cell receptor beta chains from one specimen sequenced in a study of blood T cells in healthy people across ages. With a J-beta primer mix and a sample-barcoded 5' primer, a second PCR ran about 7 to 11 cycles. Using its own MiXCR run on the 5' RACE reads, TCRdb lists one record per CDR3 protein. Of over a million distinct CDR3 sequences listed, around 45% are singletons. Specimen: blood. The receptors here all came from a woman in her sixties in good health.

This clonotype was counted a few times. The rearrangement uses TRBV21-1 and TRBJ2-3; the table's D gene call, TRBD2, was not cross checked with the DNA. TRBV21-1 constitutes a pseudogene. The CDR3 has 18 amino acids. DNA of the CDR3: TGTGCCAGCAGCAAAGCGCTAAAACTAGCGGGAAGCACAGATACGCAGTATTTT. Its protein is CASSKALKLAGSTDTQYF.

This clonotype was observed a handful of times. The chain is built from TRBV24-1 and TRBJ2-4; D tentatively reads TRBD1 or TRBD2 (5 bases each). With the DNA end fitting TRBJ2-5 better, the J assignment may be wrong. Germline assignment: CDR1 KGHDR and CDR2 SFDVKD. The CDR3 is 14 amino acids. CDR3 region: CATSDKGRPETQYF. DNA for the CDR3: TGTGCCACCAGTGATAAGGGACGGCCAGAGACCCAGTACTTC.

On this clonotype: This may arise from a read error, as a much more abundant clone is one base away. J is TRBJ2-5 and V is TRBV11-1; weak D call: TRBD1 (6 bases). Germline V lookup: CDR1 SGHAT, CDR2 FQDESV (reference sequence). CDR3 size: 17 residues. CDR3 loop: CASNLGRTGKAEETQYF. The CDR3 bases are TGTGCCAGCAACTTAGGCAGAACAGGGAAAGCAGAAGAGACCCAGTACTTC. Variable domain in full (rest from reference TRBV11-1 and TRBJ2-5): EAEVAQSPRYKITEKSQAVAFWCDPISGHATLYWYRQILGQGPELLVQFQDESVVDDSQLPKDRFSAERLKGVDSTLKIQPAELGDSAMYLCASNLGRTGKAEETQYFGPGTRLLVL.

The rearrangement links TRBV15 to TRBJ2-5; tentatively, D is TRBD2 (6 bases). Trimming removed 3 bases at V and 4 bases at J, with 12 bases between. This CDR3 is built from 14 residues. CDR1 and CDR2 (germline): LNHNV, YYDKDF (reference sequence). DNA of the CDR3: TGTGCCACCAGCAGGTCTGGCGGGGCAGAGACCCAGTACTTC. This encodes CATSRSGGAETQYF.

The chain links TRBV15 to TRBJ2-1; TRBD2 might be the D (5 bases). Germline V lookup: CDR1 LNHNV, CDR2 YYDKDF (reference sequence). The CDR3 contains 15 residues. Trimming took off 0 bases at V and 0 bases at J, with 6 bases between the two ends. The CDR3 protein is CATSRDGDSYNEQFF. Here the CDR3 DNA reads TGTGCCACCAGCAGAGACGGGGACTCCTACAATGAGCAGTTCTTC.